This TCR beta chain originates from a study of lymphopenia after photon versus proton radiotherapy. Measured with immunoSEQ multiplex PCR; TCRdb has only the in-frame clones, and not every one. The table includes tens of thousands of clones, 80% to 90% detected once. The sample in question was peripheral blood, obtained from a patient treated with proton-based radiotherapy. This clonotype was sampled from a man older than 75 with esophageal cancer.

The CDR3 bases are TGCGCCAGCAGCTCGGGGACGGCTAACTATGGCTACACCTTC. The encoded protein is CASSSGTANYGYTF. This chain joins TRBV5-1 and TRBJ1-2; possible D gene TRBD1, 5 bases. Deletions cut 3 bases from V and 0 bases from J, with 9 bases between. The CDR3 covers 14 residues. Germline assignment: CDR1 SGHRS and CDR2 YFSETQ. Full variable domain (remainder filled in from reference TRBV5-1 and TRBJ1-2): KAGVTQTPRYLIKTRGQQVTLSCSPISGHRSVSWYQQTPGQGLQFLFEYFSETQRNKGNFPGRFSGRQFSNSRSEMNVSTLELGDSALYLCASSSGTANYGYTFGSGTRLTVV.